A single sample gave rise to the 11 T cell receptor beta chains below, sequenced in a study of T cells in Graves' hyperthyroidism and ophthalmopathy (dated by TCRdb to between 2018 and 2020). Receptor amplification or capture employed multiplex PCR. Sequencing used an Illumina HiSeq 2000. The TCR beta CDR3 regions were amplified from RNA transcripts. The TCR CDR3 was subjected to a first round of RT-PCR using the HTBI primer set and the Qiagen OneStep RT-PCR kit. TCRdb redid the processing of the public reads, applying fastp at Q25 and MiXCR, and retained in-frame beta chains. Each entry merges the rows of one CDR3 protein and shows their most common DNA and genes. The sample yields 350,000 or so distinct CDR3 sequences; around a sixth were counted once. Around 15% of the sample goes to the ten largest clones. The sample comprised blood. The receptors come from a woman in her 40s with Graves' ophthalmopathy.

In this sample, this clonotype turned up a few times. This sequence may be a read error, since a much larger clone differs from it by one base. This chain links TRBV29-1 with TRBJ2-5; 8 bases line up with TRBD1. Germline lookup yields CDR1 SQVTM and CDR2 ANQGSEA. This CDR3 spans 13 amino acids. Unmatched junction bases numbered 6, after V lost 4 bases and J lost 5 bases. The DNA of the CDR3 is TGCAGCGTTGCTTTTACAGGGGGTGAGACCCAGTACTTC. Protein: CSVAFTGGETQYF.

This clonotype was detected many times. The rearrangement joins TRBV20-1 to TRBJ1-6, with 8 positions matching TRBD1. Germline CDR1 and CDR2: DFQATT and SNEGSKA (reference sequence). Germline trimming cut 5 bases from V and 7 bases from J; bases unmatched to any gene: 10. The CDR3 extends over 15 amino acids. The CDR3 sequence: CSAGIPGQANSPLHF. The CDR3 bases are TGCAGTGCTGGGATACCGGGACAGGCGAATTCACCCCTCCACTTT.

The chain uses TRBV4-1 and TRBJ2-3; 9 nucleotides agree with TRBD2. The CDR3 extends over 17 amino acids. J was trimmed by 8 bases and V by 1 base; bases with no gene match: 13. The V gene's germline CDR1 is MGHRA and CDR2 YSYEKL. The CDR3 region is CASSQGVAGAAVGTQYF. CDR3 bases: TGCGCCAGCAGCCAAGGGGTAGCGGGAGCGGCGGTCGGTACGCAGTATTTT.

This clonotype was seen a single time. The chain couples TRBV7-3 to TRBJ2-2; 14 nucleotides match TRBD2. The length of the CDR3 is 18 residues. Germline V gene lookup returns CDR1 SGHTA and CDR2 FQGTGA. The V segment lost 4 bases and the J segment 4 bases; nucleotides outside the gene matches: 8. CDR3 sequence: CASSSGTSGGAGTGELFF. DNA for the CDR3: TGTGCCAGCAGCTCCGGGACTAGCGGGGGAGCGGGCACCGGGGAGCTGTTTTTT.

This clonotype was recorded many times. V usage is TRBV7-3 and J usage is TRBJ2-5; D possibly matches TRBD1 or TRBD2 (5 bases each). Germline V gives CDR1 SGHTA, CDR2 FQGTGA. The CDR3 consists of 17 residues. V was cut by 0 bases and J by 2 bases, with 16 bases left in between. The CDR3 sequence is CASSLTSGRGGQETQYF. The CDR3 DNA is TGTGCCAGCAGCTTAACATCCGGAAGGGGCGGGCAAGAGACCCAGTACTTC.

This chain links TRBV15 with TRBJ1-1; D may be TRBD1 (6 bases). CDR3 length: 14 amino acids. Germline assignment: CDR1 LNHNV and CDR2 YYDKDF (reference sequence). V lost 0 bases and J lost 7, with 12 bases in between. The CDR3 spells CATSRDKTGNEAFF. For the CDR3, the DNA is TGTGCCACCAGCAGAGATAAAACAGGGAATGAAGCTTTCTTT. The full variable domain, its missing parts supplied by reference TRBV15 and TRBJ1-1, is DAMVIQNPRYQVTQFGKPVTLSCSQTLNHNVMYWYQQKSSQAPKLLFHYYDKDFNNEADTPDNFQSRRPNTSFCFLDIRSPGLGDTAMYLCATSRDKTGNEAFFGQGTRLTVV.

This clonotype was seen ten or more times. The chain has TRBV27 and TRBJ1-1; no firm D call. With 4 bases removed from V and 1 base from J, the gap between germline ends came to 10 bases. This CDR3 spans 14 amino acids. CDR1 and CDR2 from the germline V gene are MNHEY and SMNVEV (reference sequence). The CDR3 region has the DNA TGTGCCAGCAGTTACAGCCTTCGGAACACTGAAGCTTTCTTT. Residues: CASSYSLRNTEAFF.

Ten or more counts support this clonotype. V and J are TRBV7-9 and TRBJ1-1, with no clear D. Germline V lookup: CDR1 SEHNR, CDR2 FQNEAQ (reference sequence). V was trimmed by 2 bases and J by 7 bases, leaving 14 bases between them. This CDR3 spans 14 amino acids. The CDR3: CASSLSGRRGEAFF. The CDR3 DNA reads as TGTGCCAGCAGCTTATCTGGACGACGGGGTGAAGCTTTCTTT.

In its sample, this clonotype was seen many times. The chain recombines TRBV5-1 with TRBJ2-5; 11 bases line up with TRBD2. CDR1 and CDR2 (germline): SGHRS, YFSETQ. This CDR3 has 18 amino acids. V lost 4 bases, J lost 5 bases, and 16 bases stayed unmatched. This CDR3 is CASSPRVASGRRTETQYF. DNA for the CDR3: TGCGCCAGCAGCCCCCGCGTGGCTAGCGGGAGGAGGACGGAGACCCAGTACTTC.

This clonotype was observed at least ten times. The chain combines TRBV3-1 with TRBJ2-2; the match to TRBD1 covers 9 bases. V lost 6 bases and J lost 7; bases outside the gene matches: 6. Germline V gene lookup returns CDR1 LGHDT and CDR2 YNNKEL (reference sequence). There are 14 residues in the CDR3. CDR3 region: CASRNRGLGGELFF. The DNA for the CDR3 is TGTGCCAGCAGAAACAGGGGGCTAGGCGGGGAGCTGTTTTTT.

This clonotype was detected ten times or more. The rearrangement links TRBV6-2 or TRBV6-3 to TRBJ2-5, with a possible D match to TRBD1 (6 bases). The CDR3 spans 16 residues. Trimming pared 0 bases from V and 2 bases from J, leaving 13 bases between. The germline V gene encodes CDR1 MNHEY and CDR2 SVGEGT. The CDR3 sequence: CASSYSFGQSQETQYF. The DNA of the CDR3 is TGTGCCAGCAGTTACTCGTTCGGACAGTCTCAAGAGACCCAGTACTTC.